This T cell receptor (beta chain) was documented in a study of T cell responses to AZD1222 COVID-19 vaccine. Germline CDR1 and CDR2: SGHRS and YFSETQ. The CDR3 is 14 residues long. V was clipped by 4 bases and J by 5 bases; unmatched bases: 8. Notes on this clone: Its antigen is currently unknown.

Study-wide findings and caveats: Just 5 to 7 people given AZD1222 tested seropositive at baseline.

The data were produced by immunoSEQ multiplex PCR, yet TCRdb's version contains in-frame clones alone and is incomplete. The table includes tens of thousands of clones, more than 80% detected once. This chain connects TRBV5-1 to TRBJ1-1, with 7 positions matching TRBD1. The sample was peripheral blood, taken on day 0 of AZD1222 vaccination. This receptor was obtained from an adult in good health. CDR3 residues: CASSGNTGETEAFF. As DNA, the CDR3 is TGCGCCAGCAGCGGGAATACAGGGGAGACTGAAGCTTTCTTT. Variable domain in full (rest from reference TRBV5-1 and TRBJ1-1): KAGVTQTPRYLIKTRGQQVTLSCSPISGHRSVSWYQQTPGQGLQFLFEYFSETQRNKGNFPGRFSGRQFSNSRSEMNVSTLELGDSALYLCASSGNTGETEAFFGQGTRLTVV.